One sample yielded the 20 T cell receptor beta chains listed below, sequenced in a study of T cell responses to AZD1222 COVID-19 vaccine. The data were produced by immunoSEQ multiplex PCR, yet TCRdb's version contains in-frame clones alone and is incomplete. The sample lists 140,000 or so clones, roughly 90% occurring once. The material sequenced was peripheral blood, taken 28 days after the second dose of the MenACWY control vaccine. Receptors originate from an adult who received the MenACWY meningococcal vaccine as a control.

CDR3 DNA sequence: TGCGCCAGCAGCTTTCCTTTAGCGGGAGGGTGGGACAATGAGCAGTTCTTC. It specifies CASSFPLAGGWDNEQFF. The rearrangement joins TRBV5-1 to TRBJ2-1; 11 positions agree with TRBD2. Germline CDR1 is SGHRS and CDR2 is YFSETQ. Trimming cost V 2 bases and J 5 bases; bases outside gene matches: 9. The CDR3 loop spans 17 amino acids.

This chain links TRBV28 with TRBJ2-4, with D hard to call. The CDR3 contains 16 residues. V was pared by 2 bases and J by 4 bases, with 15 bases between. The V gene's germline CDR1 is MDHEN and CDR2 SYDVKM. The CDR3, as DNA: TGTGCCAGCAGTTTAATTCGCACGGCTACAAAAAACATTCAGTACTTC. This codes for CASSLIRTATKNIQYF.

The CDR3 DNA follows: TGTGCCAGCAGCCAAGTCCGACAGGGGACTGTCGGCTACACCTTC. This translates into CASSQVRQGTVGYTF. The J gene is TRBJ1-2, the V gene TRBV3-1 (or the pseudogene TRBV3-2), with TRBD1 identical over 8 bases. The germline V gene encodes CDR1 LGHDT and CDR2 YNNKEL (reference sequence). The ends lost 1 base at V and 8 bases at J; junction bases unmatched: 9. This CDR3 spans 15 amino acids.

V usage is TRBV6-2 or TRBV6-3 and J usage is TRBJ2-1; D is unclear. Germline CDR1 is MNHEY and CDR2 is SVGEGT. The CDR3 has 13 amino acids. Trimming removed 3 bases at V and 6 bases at J, with 9 bases between. CDR3 sequence reads: CASSYRSLNEQFF. In nucleotides, the CDR3 is TGTGCCAGCAGTTATAGGTCCCTCAATGAGCAGTTCTTC.

V usage is TRBV5-1 and J usage is TRBJ1-1, with a possible D match to TRBD1 (6 bases). Trimming took 0 bases from V and 5 from J, leaving 11 bases between them. The CDR3 contains 14 residues. Germline V gene lookup returns CDR1 SGHRS and CDR2 YFSETQ. DNA of the CDR3: TGCGCCAGCAGCTTGGTTGGGGGCTCAACTGAAGCTTTCTTT. Translating gives CASSLVGGSTEAFF.

This sequence joins TRBV4-2 and TRBJ1-5; 7 bases line up with TRBD1. The CDR3 extends over 15 amino acids. Germline V gene sequence: CDR1 LGHNA, CDR2 YNFKEQ. The trim removed 0 bases at V and 6 bases at J, leaving 5 bases unmatched. The CDR3 region has the DNA TGTGCCAGCAGCCAAGATCCCCAGGGGGGTCAGCCCCAGCATTTT. It specifies CASSQDPQGGQPQHF.

The chain uses TRBV10-3 and TRBJ1-1; TRBD1 is a possible D gene (6 bases). This CDR3 is built from 15 residues. V lost 9 bases and J lost 1, with 18 bases in between. Germline assignment: CDR1 ENHRY and CDR2 SYGVKD. CDR3 in amino acids: CAIKRGDRPNTEAFF. In nucleotides, the CDR3 is TGTGCCATTAAAAGAGGCGACAGGCCGAACACTGAAGCTTTCTTT.

The rearrangement uses TRBV11-3 and TRBJ2-4; D possibly uses TRBD1 or TRBD2 (5 bases each). The germline gives CDR1 SGHNT, CDR2 YENEEA. The CDR3 is 13 amino acids. V dropped 8 bases and J dropped 2 bases, with 10 bases sitting between them. CDR3 region: CASWDRPKNIQYF. The CDR3 region has the DNA TGTGCCAGCTGGGACCGACCCAAAAACATTCAGTACTTC.

V and J are TRBV5-1 and TRBJ2-7; D gene uncertain. The germline V and J ends were trimmed by 0 bases and 2 bases, with 6 bases remaining between them. CDR1 and CDR2 (germline): SGHRS, YFSETQ. The CDR3 has 13 residues. CDR3 protein: CASSLVGPYEQYF. CDR3 nucleotide sequence: TGCGCCAGCAGCTTGGTAGGGCCCTACGAGCAGTACTTC.

The rearrangement uses TRBV28 and TRBJ1-1; 12 bases match TRBD1. CDR3 length: 15 amino acids. Germline V gives CDR1 MDHEN, CDR2 SYDVKM. J lost 8 bases, V lost 3 bases, and 7 bases had no gene match. This chain's CDR3 is CASSFRGTGGAEAFF. In DNA form, the CDR3 reads TGTGCCAGCAGTTTTAGAGGGACAGGGGGCGCGGAAGCTTTCTTT. Supplemented by reference TRBV28 and TRBJ1-1, the full variable domain reads DVKVTQSSRYLVKRTGEKVFLECVQDMDHENMFWYRQDPGLGLRLIYFSYDVKMKEKGDIPEGYSVSREKKERFSLILESASTNQTSMYLCASSFRGTGGAEAFFGQGTRLTVV.

The chain has TRBV6-2 or TRBV6-3 and TRBJ2-7; D is perhaps TRBD1 (5 bases). This CDR3 spans 13 amino acids. V lost 2 bases to trimming and J lost 4 bases, with 9 bases between them. The V gene's germline CDR1 is MNHEY and CDR2 SVGEGT. CDR3 sequence (DNA): TGTGCCAGCAGTTACCCGACAGTTTACGAGCAGTACTTC. Amino acids: CASSYPTVYEQYF.

The chain has TRBV10-3 and TRBJ1-6, with 9 bases fitting TRBD1. CDR1 is ENHRY and CDR2 is SYGVKD in the germline V gene. The CDR3 loop spans 14 amino acids. J was trimmed by 9 bases and V by 6 bases; bases with no gene match: 6. The CDR3 DNA reads TGTGCCATCAGGAATACAGGGGGCGGTTCACCCCTCCACTTT. It specifies CAIRNTGGGSPLHF.

The V and J genes are TRBV5-1 and TRBJ1-2, with 8 bases lining up with TRBD1. This CDR3 is built from 13 residues. Germline V gene lookup returns CDR1 SGHRS and CDR2 YFSETQ. V shed 0 bases and J 7 bases; nucleotides not matched to a gene: 2. In DNA, the CDR3 is TGCGCCAGCAGCTTGGGGACAGGGAGTGGCTACACCTTC. Translating it yields CASSLGTGSGYTF. The full variable domain, completed using reference TRBV5-1 and TRBJ1-2, is KAGVTQTPRYLIKTRGQQVTLSCSPISGHRSVSWYQQTPGQGLQFLFEYFSETQRNKGNFPGRFSGRQFSNSRSEMNVSTLELGDSALYLCASSLGTGSGYTFGSGTRLTVV.

V gene TRBV19 combines with J gene TRBJ1-2; the match to TRBD1 covers 8 bases. The CDR3 has 15 residues. The junction had 7 bases not matched to a gene; V was cut back by 3 bases and J by 4 bases. Germline CDR1 is LNHDA and CDR2 is SQIVND (reference sequence). CDR3 nucleotide sequence: TGTGCCAGTAGTATCCAATGGACAGGGACCTATGGCTACACCTTC. It translates to CASSIQWTGTYGYTF.

V is TRBV4-3 and J is TRBJ2-7; D call uncertain. Germline CDR1 reads LGHNA; CDR2 reads YSLEER. The V end lost 0 bases, the J end lost 3 bases, and 6 bases lay between the germline ends. The CDR3 has 13 amino acids. CDR3 loop: CASSQDLGYEQYF. The CDR3, as DNA: TGCGCCAGCAGCCAAGACCTGGGCTACGAGCAGTACTTC.

The rearrangement joins TRBV11-3 to TRBJ2-1, with 12 bases fitting TRBD2. The CDR3 contains 15 residues. V shed 5 bases and J 9 bases; nucleotides not matched to a gene: 8. Germline CDR1 reads SGHNT; CDR2 reads YENEEA. For the CDR3, the DNA is TGTGCCAGCAGCAAGACTAGCGGGAGCGAGGGTGAGCAGTTCTTC. Translation gives CASSKTSGSEGEQFF.

V and J are TRBV20-1 and TRBJ1-1; D uncertain. From germline, CDR1 is DFQATT and CDR2 SNEGSKA (reference sequence). The length of the CDR3 is 11 residues. V lost 5 bases and J 5 bases, leaving 9 bases between the germline ends. CDR3 sequence (DNA): TGCAGTGCTCAACAGAGGACTGAAGCTTTCTTT. Encoded protein: CSAQQRTEAFF.

The chain joins TRBV28 to TRBJ1-4; 7 bases line up with TRBD1. The CDR3 totals 15 residues. The V and J ends lost 5 bases and 6 bases, in that order; junction bases with no gene match: 9. Germline-derived CDR1 and CDR2 are MDHEN and SYDVKM. CDR3 loop: CASSPMTGKDEKLFF. The CDR3 DNA reads TGTGCCAGCAGTCCGATGACAGGGAAAGATGAAAAACTGTTTTTT.

This chain connects TRBV7-8 to TRBJ1-3, with D possibly TRBD1 on 5 matching bases. V lost 6 bases, J lost 2 bases, and 14 bases lay in between. This CDR3 has 15 amino acids. CDR1 and CDR2 from the germline V gene are SGHVS and FQNEAQ. In DNA, the CDR3 is TGTGCCAGCAGGACCGGGGGGGTGGCTGGAAACACCATATATTTT. Translating gives CASRTGGVAGNTIYF.

This rearrangement joins TRBV29-1 to TRBJ1-5, with 7 bases matching TRBD1. Losses at the gene ends were 4 bases for V and 5 bases for J; bases not matched to a gene: 8. CDR1 is SQVTM, CDR2 ANQGSEA, per germline. CDR3 length: 14 amino acids. As DNA, the CDR3 is TGCAGCGTTGGGGACAGTTTCAATGATCAGCCCCAGCATTTT. Protein: CSVGDSFNDQPQHF.